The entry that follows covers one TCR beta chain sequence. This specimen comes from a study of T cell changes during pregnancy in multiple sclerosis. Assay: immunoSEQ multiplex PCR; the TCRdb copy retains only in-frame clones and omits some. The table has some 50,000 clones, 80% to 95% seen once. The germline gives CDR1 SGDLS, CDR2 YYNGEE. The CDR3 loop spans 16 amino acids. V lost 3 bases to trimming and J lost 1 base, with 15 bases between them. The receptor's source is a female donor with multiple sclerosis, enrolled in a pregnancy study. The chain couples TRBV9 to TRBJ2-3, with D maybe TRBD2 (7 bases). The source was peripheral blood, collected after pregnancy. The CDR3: CASSGRGGVGTDTQYF. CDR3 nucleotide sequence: TGTGCCAGCAGCGGACGAGGGGGGGTTGGCACAGATACGCAGTATTTT.